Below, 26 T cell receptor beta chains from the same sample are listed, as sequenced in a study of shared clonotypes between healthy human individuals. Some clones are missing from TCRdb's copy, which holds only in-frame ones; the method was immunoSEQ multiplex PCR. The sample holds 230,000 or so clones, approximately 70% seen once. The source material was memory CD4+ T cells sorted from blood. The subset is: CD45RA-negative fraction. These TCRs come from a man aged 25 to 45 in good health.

CDR3 in amino acids: CASSVKLNTEAFF. The DNA for the CDR3 is TGTGCCAGCAGTGTGAAGTTGAACACTGAAGCTTTCTTT. The chain uses TRBV28 and TRBJ1-1; no clear D. This CDR3 has 13 amino acids. Trimming removed 5 bases at V and 0 bases at J, with 7 bases between. Germline CDR1 and CDR2: MDHEN and SYDVKM.

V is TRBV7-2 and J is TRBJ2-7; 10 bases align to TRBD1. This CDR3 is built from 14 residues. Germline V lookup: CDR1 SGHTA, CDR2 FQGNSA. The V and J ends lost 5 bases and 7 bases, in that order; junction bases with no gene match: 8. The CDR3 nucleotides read TGTGCCAGCAGCGGGGGACAGGGGAGGAGGGAGCAGTACTTC. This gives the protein CASSGGQGRREQYF.

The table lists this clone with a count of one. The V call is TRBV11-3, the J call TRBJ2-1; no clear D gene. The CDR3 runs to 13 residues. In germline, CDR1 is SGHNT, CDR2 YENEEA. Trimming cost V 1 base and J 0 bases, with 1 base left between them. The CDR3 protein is CASSLGSYNEQFF. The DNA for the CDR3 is TGTGCCAGCAGCTTAGGCTCCTACAATGAGCAGTTCTTC.

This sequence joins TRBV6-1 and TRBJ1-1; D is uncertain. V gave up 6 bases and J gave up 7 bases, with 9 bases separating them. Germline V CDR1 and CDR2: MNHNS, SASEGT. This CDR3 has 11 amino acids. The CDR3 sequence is CASRKSLEAFF. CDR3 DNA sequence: TGTGCCAGCAGGAAGAGCCTTGAAGCTTTCTTT.

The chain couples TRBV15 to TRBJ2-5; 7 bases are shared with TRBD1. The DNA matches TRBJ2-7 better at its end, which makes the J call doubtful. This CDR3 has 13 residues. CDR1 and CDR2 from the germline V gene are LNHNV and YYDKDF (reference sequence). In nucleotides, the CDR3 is TGTGCCACCTCTATGACAGGGATGGGCGAGCAGTACTTC. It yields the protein CATSMTGMGEQYF.

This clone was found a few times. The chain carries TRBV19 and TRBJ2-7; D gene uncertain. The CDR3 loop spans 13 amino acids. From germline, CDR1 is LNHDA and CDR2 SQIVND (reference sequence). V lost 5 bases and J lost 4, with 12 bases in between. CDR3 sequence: CASSEPPIYEQYF. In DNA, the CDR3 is TGTGCCAGTAGTGAGCCTCCGATATACGAGCAGTACTTC.

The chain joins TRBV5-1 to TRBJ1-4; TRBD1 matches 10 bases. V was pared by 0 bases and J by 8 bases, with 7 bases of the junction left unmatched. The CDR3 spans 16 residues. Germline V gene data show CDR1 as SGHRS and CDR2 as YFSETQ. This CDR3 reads CASSLVTGGVREKLFF. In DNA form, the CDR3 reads TGCGCCAGCAGCTTGGTGACAGGGGGCGTGAGGGAAAAACTGTTTTTT.

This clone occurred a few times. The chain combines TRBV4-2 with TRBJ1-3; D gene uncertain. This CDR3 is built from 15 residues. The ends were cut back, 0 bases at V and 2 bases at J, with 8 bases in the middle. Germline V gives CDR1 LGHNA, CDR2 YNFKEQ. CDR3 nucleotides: TGTGCCAGCAGCCAAGATTTGGTCGCTGGAAACACCATATATTTT. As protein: CASSQDLVAGNTIYF.

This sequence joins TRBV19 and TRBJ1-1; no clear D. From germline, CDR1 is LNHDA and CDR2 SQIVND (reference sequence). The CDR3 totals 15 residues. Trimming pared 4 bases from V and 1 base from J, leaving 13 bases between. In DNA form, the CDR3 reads TGTGCCAGTAGTAGCCCCCGAGGTGGGAACACTGAAGCTTTCTTT. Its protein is CASSSPRGGNTEAFF.

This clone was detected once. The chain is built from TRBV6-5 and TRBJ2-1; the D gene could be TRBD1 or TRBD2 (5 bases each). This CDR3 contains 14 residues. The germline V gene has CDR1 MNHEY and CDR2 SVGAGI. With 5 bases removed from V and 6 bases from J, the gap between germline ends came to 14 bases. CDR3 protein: CASSGAGTINEQFF. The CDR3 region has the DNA TGTGCCAGCAGTGGGGCCGGGACCATCAATGAGCAGTTCTTC.

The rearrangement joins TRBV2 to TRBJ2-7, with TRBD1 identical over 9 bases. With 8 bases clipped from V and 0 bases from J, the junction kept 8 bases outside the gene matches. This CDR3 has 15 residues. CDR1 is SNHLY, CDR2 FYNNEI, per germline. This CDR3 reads CASQKQGAVSYEQYF. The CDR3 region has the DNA TGTGCCAGCCAAAAACAGGGGGCCGTCTCCTACGAGCAGTACTTC.

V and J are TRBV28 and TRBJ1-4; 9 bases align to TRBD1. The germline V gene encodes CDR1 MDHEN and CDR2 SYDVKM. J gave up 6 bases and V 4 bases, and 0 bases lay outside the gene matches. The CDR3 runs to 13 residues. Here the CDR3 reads CASSWDRDEKLFF. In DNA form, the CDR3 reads TGTGCCAGCAGTTGGGACAGGGATGAAAAACTGTTTTTT.

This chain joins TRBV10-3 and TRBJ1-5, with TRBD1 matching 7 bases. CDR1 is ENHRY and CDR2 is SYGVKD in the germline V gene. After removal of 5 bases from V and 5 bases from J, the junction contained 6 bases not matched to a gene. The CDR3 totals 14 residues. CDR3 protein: CAISPGGDHQPQHF. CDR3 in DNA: TGTGCCATCAGTCCAGGGGGGGACCATCAGCCCCAGCATTTT.

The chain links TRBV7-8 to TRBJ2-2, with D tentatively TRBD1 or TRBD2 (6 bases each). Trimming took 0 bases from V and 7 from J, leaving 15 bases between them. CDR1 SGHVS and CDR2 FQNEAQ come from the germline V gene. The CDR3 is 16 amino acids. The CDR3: CASSLAPGAQIGELFF. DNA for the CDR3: TGTGCCAGCAGCTTAGCCCCGGGGGCGCAAATCGGGGAGCTGTTTTTT.

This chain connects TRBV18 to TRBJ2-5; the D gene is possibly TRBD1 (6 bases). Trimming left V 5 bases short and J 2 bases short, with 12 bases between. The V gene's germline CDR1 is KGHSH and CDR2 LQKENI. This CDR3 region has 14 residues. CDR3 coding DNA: TGTGCCAGCTCAGAGGGACATGCACAAGAGACCCAGTACTTC. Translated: CASSEGHAQETQYF.

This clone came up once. This chain's CDR3 is CSVLVRYTDTQYF. CDR3 nucleotides: TGCAGCGTTCTAGTTCGGTACACAGATACGCAGTATTTT. The chain joins TRBV29-1 to TRBJ2-3; D uncertain. The CDR3 runs 13 residues. V dropped 5 bases and J dropped 2 bases, with 11 bases sitting between them. Germline V gene sequence: CDR1 SQVTM, CDR2 ANQGSEA.

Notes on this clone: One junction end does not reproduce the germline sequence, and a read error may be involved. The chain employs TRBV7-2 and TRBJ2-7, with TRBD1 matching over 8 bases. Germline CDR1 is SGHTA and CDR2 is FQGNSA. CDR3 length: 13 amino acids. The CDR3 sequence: CASSQGQGRFTHF. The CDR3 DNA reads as TGTGCCAGCAGCCAAGGACAGGGAAGGTTTACGCACTTC.

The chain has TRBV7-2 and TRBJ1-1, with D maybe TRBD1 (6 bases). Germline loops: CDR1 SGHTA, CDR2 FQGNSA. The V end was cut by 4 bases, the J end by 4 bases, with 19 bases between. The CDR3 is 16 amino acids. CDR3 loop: CASSSLTGARSTEAFF. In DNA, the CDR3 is TGTGCCAGCAGCTCCCTTACGGGGGCCAGGAGCACTGAAGCTTTCTTT.

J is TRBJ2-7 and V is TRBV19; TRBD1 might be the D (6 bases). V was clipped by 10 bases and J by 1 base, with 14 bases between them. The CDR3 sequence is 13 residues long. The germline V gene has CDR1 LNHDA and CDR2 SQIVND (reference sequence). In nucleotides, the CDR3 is TGTGCCATGCAGGGGAAAGGGTCCTACGAGCAGTACTTC. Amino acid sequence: CAMQGKGSYEQYF.

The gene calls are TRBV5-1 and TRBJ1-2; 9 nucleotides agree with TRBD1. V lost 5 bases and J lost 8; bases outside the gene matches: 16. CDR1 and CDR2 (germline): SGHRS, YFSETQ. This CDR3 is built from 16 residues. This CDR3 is CASSSGQGVLRVGYTF. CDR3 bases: TGCGCCAGCAGTTCGGGACAGGGTGTCTTAAGGGTCGGCTACACCTTC.

In nucleotides, the CDR3 is TGTGCCAGCAGCTTGGTCTGGGGCTTAGGCACCGGGGAGCTGTTTTTT. It codes for CASSLVWGLGTGELFF. V and J are TRBV5-5 and TRBJ2-2, with D possibly TRBD1 on 5 matching bases. Germline-derived CDR1 and CDR2 are SGHKS and YYEKEE (reference sequence). The germline V and J ends were trimmed by 0 bases and 4 bases, with 13 bases remaining between them. The CDR3 extends over 16 amino acids. Full variable domain (remainder filled in from reference TRBV5-5 and TRBJ2-2): DAGVTQSPTHLIKTRGQQVTLRCSPISGHKSVSWYQQVLGQGPQFIFQYYEKEERGRGNFPDRFSARQFPNYSSELNVNALLLGDSALYLCASSLVWGLGTGELFFGEGSRLTVL.

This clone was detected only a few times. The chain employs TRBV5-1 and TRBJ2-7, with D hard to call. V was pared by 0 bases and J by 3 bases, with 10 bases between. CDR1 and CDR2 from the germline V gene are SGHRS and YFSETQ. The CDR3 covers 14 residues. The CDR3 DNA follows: TGCGCCAGCAGCTTGGCCCTGGGGATCTACGAGCAGTACTTC. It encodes CASSLALGIYEQYF.

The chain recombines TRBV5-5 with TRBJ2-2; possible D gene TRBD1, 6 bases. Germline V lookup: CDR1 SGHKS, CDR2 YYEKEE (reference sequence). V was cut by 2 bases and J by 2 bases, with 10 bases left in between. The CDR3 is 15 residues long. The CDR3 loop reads CASSFTGHNTGELFF. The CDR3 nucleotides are TGTGCCAGCAGCTTCACGGGACATAACACCGGGGAGCTGTTTTTT.

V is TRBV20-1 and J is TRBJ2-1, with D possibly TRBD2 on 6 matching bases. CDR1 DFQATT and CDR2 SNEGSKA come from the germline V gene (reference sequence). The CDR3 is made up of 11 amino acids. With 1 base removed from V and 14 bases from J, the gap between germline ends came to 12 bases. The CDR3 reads CSARVAVSEFF. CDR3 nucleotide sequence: TGCAGTGCTAGAGTAGCGGTGTCGGAGTTCTTC.

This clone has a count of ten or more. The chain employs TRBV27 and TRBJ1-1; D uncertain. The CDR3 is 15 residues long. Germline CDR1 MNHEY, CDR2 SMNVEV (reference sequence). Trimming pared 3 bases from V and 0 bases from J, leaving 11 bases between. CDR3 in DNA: TGTGCCAGCAGTTTTACAGAAGACTTGAACACTGAAGCTTTCTTT. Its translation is CASSFTEDLNTEAFF.

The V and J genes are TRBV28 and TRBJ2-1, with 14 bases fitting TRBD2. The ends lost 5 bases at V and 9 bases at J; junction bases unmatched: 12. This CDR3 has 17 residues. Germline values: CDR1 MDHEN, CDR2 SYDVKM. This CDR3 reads CASSLVLGLAGESEQFF. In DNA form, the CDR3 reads TGTGCCAGCAGTCTCGTCTTGGGACTAGCGGGAGAGAGTGAGCAGTTCTTC. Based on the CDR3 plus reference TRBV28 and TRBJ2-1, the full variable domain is DVKVTQSSRYLVKRTGEKVFLECVQDMDHENMFWYRQDPGLGLRLIYFSYDVKMKEKGDIPEGYSVSREKKERFSLILESASTNQTSMYLCASSLVLGLAGESEQFFGPGTRLTVL.